This is a list of T cell receptor beta chains from one sample in a study of blood T cell repertoires in COVID-19. The assay was immunoSEQ multiplex PCR, and TCRdb's table has in-frame clones only and misses some. Of about 200,000 clones listed, 84% are singletons. Sequencing was performed on PBMCs or T cells enriched from blood (not recorded which). The receptor set was obtained from a middle-aged man who had recovered from COVID-19. CDR3s include the opening cysteine and the closing phenylalanine or tryptophan. A D gene is named only where the DNA matches it firmly. Part of the rows lack a size; the others show once, few, many or a class for expanded clones.

d_gene	v_gene	j_gene	abundance	len	CDR3nt	CDR3aa
NA	TRBV24-1	TRBJ2-2	few	15	TGTGCCACCAGTGATGGCCGCCGGGACACCGGGGAGCTGTTTTTT	CATSDGRRDTGELFF
NA	TRBV7-2	TRBJ1-1	NA	13	TGTGCCAGCAGCTTAGATCGAGGGACTGAAGCTTTCTTT	CASSLDRGTEAFF
NA	TRBV6-5	TRBJ1-6	NA	14	TGTGCCAGCAGTCAACCGACAGGTGGCTCACCCCTCCACTTT	CASSQPTGGSPLHF
NA	TRBV6-5	TRBJ2-1	NA	15	TGTGCCAGCGATGCGGATAGGGGAAGCAGCAATGAGCAGTTCTTC	CASDADRGSSNEQFF
NA	TRBV6-5	TRBJ1-4	NA	15	TGTGCCAGCAGTTGGACTGGGGTAACTAATGAAAAACTGTTTTTT	CASSWTGVTNEKLFF
TRBD1	TRBV9	TRBJ1-1	NA	15	TGTGCCAGCAGCGTCACTCCAACAGGGGTCACTGAAGCTTTCTTT	CASSVTPTGVTEAFF
NA	TRBV18	TRBJ1-1	NA	12	TGTGCCAGCTCACCGGGAGGGCCTGAAGCTTTCTTT	CASSPGGPEAFF
NA	TRBV7-2	TRBJ2-3	NA	16	TGTGCCAGCAGCAACACCCGGGTTTCCCGCACAGATACGCAGTATTTT	CASSNTRVSRTDTQYF
NA	TRBV11-2	TRBJ1-5	NA	16	TGTGCCAGCAGCCGCGGTGGAAAGGGGAAGGGTCAGCCCCAGCATTTT	CASSRGGKGKGQPQHF
NA	TRBV7-2	TRBJ1-1	NA	15	TGCGCCAGCAGCTTTGGGGACAACATGAACACTGAAGCTTTCTTT	CASSFGDNMNTEAFF
NA	TRBV27	TRBJ1-2	few	16	TGTGCCAGCCCCCAACCGAGGCCGTACGCGATCTATGGCTACACCTTC	CASPQPRPYAIYGYTF
NA	TRBV9	TRBJ2-3	NA	14	TGTGCCAGCAGCCGGAACAGATACACAGATACGCAGTATTTT	CASSRNRYTDTQYF
TRBD2	TRBV24-1	TRBJ2-3	NA	15	TGTGCCACCAGTGAGGCTAGCGGGAGCACAGATACGCAGTATTTT	CATSEASGSTDTQYF
NA	TRBV5-4	TRBJ1-2	NA	15	TGTGCCAGCAGCTTGTCCAGGGAGGGTAACTATGGCTACACCTTC	CASSLSREGNYGYTF
TRBD1	TRBV13	TRBJ1-1	NA	15	TGTGCCAGCAGCTTAGGGCTCGACAGGGGCACTGAAGCTTTCTTT	CASSLGLDRGTEAFF
NA	TRBV3-1/TRBV3-2	TRBJ2-1	NA	15	TGTGCCAGCAGCCAACAGGGCGCAGGTTGGGATGAGCAGTTCTTC	CASSQQGAGWDEQFF
NA	TRBV7-9	TRBJ1-6	NA	14	TGTGCCAGCAGCTTTGAGGACAAAAATTCACCCCTCCACTTT	CASSFEDKNSPLHF
NA	TRBV7-2	TRBJ1-2	few	15	TGTGCCAGCAGTCCTAACGCCCGAGCAAACTATGGCTACACCTTC	CASSPNARANYGYTF
NA	TRBV6-1	TRBJ2-4	NA	15	TGTGCCAGCAGTGAAGCTCCAGGAGCCAAAAACATTCAGTACTTC	CASSEAPGAKNIQYF
NA	TRBV4-2	TRBJ1-1	NA	14	TGTGCCAGCAGCCAAGATCGGGTTATTCCGGAAGCTTTCTTT	CASSQDRVIPEAFF
NA	TRBV5-6	TRBJ1-3	few	13	TGTGCCAGCAGCTTGGCCTCCTCTAGTGCCATATATTTT	CASSLASSSAIYF
TRBD1	TRBV7-8	TRBJ1-2	NA	15	TGTGCCAGCAGCTTAGGGGACAGGGGGAAAAATGGCTACACCTTC	CASSLGDRGKNGYTF
TRBD2	TRBV30	TRBJ2-1	NA	15	TGTGCCATGAGGACTAGCGGGGGGGCCTTCAGTGAGCAGTTCTTC	CAMRTSGGAFSEQFF
NA	TRBV5-4	TRBJ2-3	NA	11	TGTGCCAGCAGCTTTTCTCATACGCAGTATTTT	CASSFSHTQYF
NA	TRBV6-6	TRBJ1-5	NA	15	TGTGCCAGCAGTTACTCGGGGCAGGGGAATCAGCCCCAGCATTTT	CASSYSGQGNQPQHF
NA	TRBV21-1	TRBJ1-2	NA	15	TGTGCCAGCAGCAATATGAGGACAGACCTCTATGGCTACACCTTC	CASSNMRTDLYGYTF
TRBD1	TRBV25-1	TRBJ2-7	NA	16	TGTGCCAGCAGTGAATGGACGGGGACAGGGGGTAACGAGCAGTACTTC	CASSEWTGTGGNEQYF
NA	TRBV3-1/TRBV3-2	TRBJ2-1	once	19	TGTGCCAGCAGCCAAGAACCCAGGGGCCCCGCCAGCTCCTACAATGAGCAGTTCTTC	CASSQEPRGPASSYNEQFF
NA	TRBV5-6	TRBJ2-7	NA	15	TGTGCCAGCAGCTTGTCCCTGGACAGCGCCTACGAGCAGTACTTC	CASSLSLDSAYEQYF
NA	TRBV3-1/TRBV3-2	TRBJ2-7	NA	12	TGTTTACACCCTCGATGCCTTCGCGAGCAGTACTTC	CLHPRCLREQYF
NA	TRBV18	TRBJ2-3	NA	15	TGTGCCAGCTCACCACCAAGCCAGGGTAGTAATACGCAGTATTTT	CASSPPSQGSNTQYF
TRBD2	TRBV28	TRBJ2-5	NA	15	TGTGCCAGCAGTTTTAGGGCTAGCGGTGTGGAGACCCAGTACTTC	CASSFRASGVETQYF
NA	TRBV6-5	TRBJ1-5	NA	15	TGTGCCAGCAGTTACTCGGGGGGGGGCAATCAGCCCCAGCATTTT	CASSYSGGGNQPQHF
TRBD2	TRBV29-1	TRBJ2-7	NA	17	TGCAGCGTTGTAGCGACTAGCGGGTCCCCGCGGGCCTACGAGCAGTACTTC	CSVVATSGSPRAYEQYF
NA	TRBV28	TRBJ1-4	NA	13	TGTGCCAGCAGGTCAGGGGTTAATGAAAAACTGTTTTTT	CASRSGVNEKLFF
NA	TRBV2	TRBJ1-5	few	13	TGTGCCAGTCAAGCCGAGAAAAATCAGCCCCAGCATTTT	CASQAEKNQPQHF
TRBD2	TRBV29-1	TRBJ2-3	NA	15	TGCAGCGTTGAATCCCTAGCGGGACGCACAGATACGCAGTATTTT	CSVESLAGRTDTQYF
TRBD1	TRBV5-4	TRBJ2-1	NA	16	TGTGCCAGCAGCTACCATACAGGGGACTCCTACAATGAGCAGTTCTTC	CASSYHTGDSYNEQFF
NA	TRBV19	TRBJ2-7	NA	13	TGTGCCAGTAGTATCAGGGGGGAGAGGATGCAGTACTTC	CASSIRGERMQYF
TRBD1	TRBV3-1/TRBV3-2	TRBJ2-7	once	16	TGTGCCAGCAGCCAACGACAGGGATTACAATTGGGCGAGCAGTACTTC	CASSQRQGLQLGEQYF
TRBD1	TRBV5-1	TRBJ1-2	NA	13	TGCGCCAGCAGCCCAGACAGGGGCTATGGCTACACCTTC	CASSPDRGYGYTF
TRBD2	TRBV4-2	TRBJ2-1	NA	19	TGTGCCAGCAGCCTAGAAACCTCGTACGGGGGGTCTACCTACAATGAGCAGTTCTTC	CASSLETSYGGSTYNEQFF
TRBD1	TRBV4-1	TRBJ2-1	NA	15	TGCGCCAGCAGCCTTACAGGGGCTGCCTACAATGAGCAGTTCTTC	CASSLTGAAYNEQFF
NA	TRBV6-5	TRBJ1-6	NA	13	TGTGCCAGCAGGACGGAGATTAATTCACCCCTCCACTTT	CASRTEINSPLHF
TRBD1	TRBV7-9	TRBJ1-2	NA	14	TGTGCCAGCAGCCTGGGACAGGGGGCGAGAGGCTACACCTTC	CASSLGQGARGYTF
NA	TRBV11-2	TRBJ1-4	NA	13	TGTGCCAGCAGCTTTGGAGCTAATGAAAAACTGTTTTTT	CASSFGANEKLFF
TRBD1	TRBV5-1	TRBJ2-3	once	14	TGCGCCAGCAGTACGGGACAGATCACAGATACGCAGTATTTT	CASSTGQITDTQYF
NA	TRBV24-1	TRBJ1-1	NA	13	TGTGCCACCAGTGGTTCCTGGGGAGATGAAGCTTTCTTT	CATSGSWGDEAFF
TRBD1	TRBV19	TRBJ1-2	NA	16	TGTGCCAGTCTTTACAACGCGGGACAGGGGGCGTCAGGCTACACCTTC	CASLYNAGQGASGYTF
NA	TRBV5-6	TRBJ2-7	NA	17	TGTGCCAGCAGCTTGGGAGGTACTAACCCGAGCTCCTACGAGCAGTACTTC	CASSLGGTNPSSYEQYF